These 21 T cell receptor beta chains were all obtained from the same sample, sequenced in a study of T cells in Graves' hyperthyroidism and ophthalmopathy. What was amplified from RNA transcripts were TCR beta CDR3 regions. HTBI primers drove first-round RT-PCR of the TCR CDR3. MiXCR, run by TCRdb on the multiplex PCR reads, gives a single entry per CDR3 protein. The sample holds more than 350,000 distinct CDR3 sequences; roughly 15% are singletons and the top ten take approximately 19%. Sequencing input: blood. Every receptor here comes from a woman aged 55-70 years with Graves' ophthalmopathy.

The sample holds many counts of this clonotype. This chain joins TRBV20-1 and TRBJ2-2; 13 bases align to TRBD2. V dropped 5 bases and J dropped 1; count of bases not matched to a gene: 7. The CDR3 sequence is 17 residues long. Germline values: CDR1 DFQATT, CDR2 SNEGSKA (reference sequence). The CDR3 DNA reads as TGCAGTGCTTCTGGGGGACTAGCGGGACGGAACACCGGGGAGCTGTTTTTT. Translation: CSASGGLAGRNTGELFF.

This chain connects TRBV6-2 or TRBV6-3 to TRBJ2-1; D might be TRBD2 (5 bases). The CDR3 contains 15 residues. V lost 6 bases to trimming and J lost 2 bases, with 14 bases between them. Germline V gene lookup returns CDR1 MNHEY and CDR2 SVGEGT. The CDR3 DNA reads TGTGCCAGCAGAATCCCCGGGGTCACCTACAATGAGCAGTTCTTC. Translation: CASRIPGVTYNEQFF.

The V call is TRBV29-1, the J call TRBJ2-5, with 9 bases matching TRBD1. Trimming at V came to 1 base and at J to 4 bases, leaving 7 bases not matched to a gene. Germline V gene sequence: CDR1 SQVTM, CDR2 ANQGSEA. CDR3 length: 15 residues. In DNA, the CDR3 is TGCAGCGTTGAAGGGTTAGACAGGGGGTTAGAGACCCAGTACTTC. This gives the protein CSVEGLDRGLETQYF.

This clonotype was seen many times. This chain uses TRBV18 with TRBJ2-7, with 11 bases identical to TRBD1. The CDR3 spans 16 residues. Looked up from germline, CDR1 is KGHSH and CDR2 is LQKENI. V shed 2 bases and J 6 bases; nucleotides not matched to a gene: 9. Here the CDR3 reads CASSPIGQGATTEQYF. The CDR3 region has the DNA TGTGCCAGCTCACCAATAGGACAGGGGGCGACTACCGAGCAGTACTTC.

The rearrangement joins TRBV24-1 to TRBJ2-3; 8 nucleotides line up with TRBD1. Trimming cost V 8 bases and J 3 bases; bases outside gene matches: 3. Germline V CDR1 and CDR2: KGHDR, SFDVKD. The CDR3 sequence is 13 residues long. CDR3 sequence: CATKTGDTDTQYF. In nucleotides, the CDR3 is TGTGCCACCAAGACAGGGGATACAGATACGCAGTATTTT.

This clonotype was picked up many times. This sequence joins TRBV7-9 and TRBJ2-1; 9 nucleotides agree with TRBD2. The trim removed 3 bases at V and 5 bases at J, leaving 14 bases unmatched. Germline lookup yields CDR1 SEHNR and CDR2 FQNEAQ (reference sequence). The CDR3 totals 18 residues. The CDR3 coding sequence is TGTGCCAGCAGCTTCCCCAGTAGGGCGGGAGGGACGGACAATGAGCAGTTCTTC. It encodes CASSFPSRAGGTDNEQFF.

This clonotype was seen a few times. The chain couples TRBV5-1 to TRBJ1-6, with D possibly being TRBD1 (5 bases). Trimming took 6 bases from V and 9 from J, leaving 19 bases between them. Per the germline V gene, CDR1 is SGHRS and CDR2 is YFSETQ. The CDR3 totals 15 residues. CDR3 residues: CASTPGTAPFSPLHF. CDR3 nucleotides: TGCGCCAGCACCCCCGGGACGGCGCCTTTTTCACCCCTCCACTTT.

This clonotype was seen repeatedly, ten times or more. This rearrangement joins TRBV28 to TRBJ2-7; no clear D. The CDR3 totals 13 residues. V shed 1 base and J shed 1 base, with 5 bases lying between them. Germline values: CDR1 MDHEN, CDR2 SYDVKM. The CDR3 coding sequence is TGTGCCAGCAGTTTATATGTATCCTACGAGCAGTACTTC. It encodes CASSLYVSYEQYF.

This clonotype was detected many times. In DNA, the CDR3 is TGTGCCAGCAGCTTAGTCCGGCTTCCTAATGAGCAGTTCTTC. Translation: CASSLVRLPNEQFF. J is TRBJ2-1 and V is TRBV11-2; D uncertain. CDR1 and CDR2 (germline): SGHAT, FQNNGV. V lost 1 base, J lost 7 bases, and 11 bases lay in between. The CDR3 consists of 14 residues.

The sample holds many counts of this clonotype. The chain recombines TRBV20-1 with TRBJ2-1; D is unclear. Looked up from germline, CDR1 is DFQATT and CDR2 is SNEGSKA (reference sequence). This CDR3 has 13 amino acids. The CDR3 DNA sequence: TGCAGCTTCTCTGGAAAATCCTACAATGAGCAGTTCTTC. This gives the protein CSFSGKSYNEQFF.

Only a few counts were recorded for this clonotype. The chain uses TRBV7-9 and TRBJ1-1; D not certain. This CDR3 is 13 amino acids long. V gave up 5 bases and J gave up 12 bases, with 19 bases separating them. Germline V gene data show CDR1 as SEHNR and CDR2 as FQNEAQ (reference sequence). The CDR3 loop is CASSPPAAQAPFF. For the CDR3, the DNA is TGTGCCAGCAGCCCCCCCGCGGCGCAAGCCCCTTTCTTT. Together with reference TRBV7-9 and TRBJ1-1, the CDR3 gives the full variable domain: DTGVSQNPRHKITKRGQNVTFRCDPISEHNRLYWYRQTLGQGPEFLTYFQNEAQLEKSRLLSDRFSAERPKGSFSTLEIQRTEQGDSAMYLCASSPPAAQAPFFGQGTRLTVV.

This clonotype has more than one count but fewer than ten. This chain links TRBV5-1 with TRBJ2-1; TRBD2 agrees at 15 bases. V trimming: 4 bases; J trimming: 2 bases; junction bases outside the gene matches: 4. The CDR3 runs 17 residues. The germline V gene has CDR1 SGHRS and CDR2 YFSETQ. For the CDR3, the DNA is TGCGCCAGCAGCACCGGGACTAGCGGGAGGACCTACAATGAGCAGTTCTTC. Translating it yields CASSTGTSGRTYNEQFF.

This clonotype was observed at least ten times. The chain couples TRBV20-1 to TRBJ2-7; 7 bases are a match to TRBD1. The trim removed 1 base at V and 6 bases at J, leaving 12 bases unmatched. CDR3 length: 15 amino acids. Germline loops: CDR1 DFQATT, CDR2 SNEGSKA (reference sequence). The CDR3 DNA reads TGCAGTGCTAGAGGAGGGGGCCAGGGGGTACGCGAGCAGTACTTC. Translating gives CSARGGGQGVREQYF.

This clonotype has just one count. The CDR3 protein is CASRPWDGEKLFF. DNA of the CDR3: TGTGCCAGTAGACCCTGGGACGGAGAAAAACTGTTTTTT. V usage is TRBV19 and J usage is TRBJ1-4; D is perhaps TRBD1 (5 bases). The CDR3 is 13 amino acids. CDR1 LNHDA and CDR2 SQIVND come from the germline V gene (reference sequence). Trimming took off 6 bases at V and 8 bases at J, with 13 bases between the two ends.

The rearrangement links TRBV27 to TRBJ2-1; the D gene could be TRBD1 or TRBD2 (5 bases each). Germline V gives CDR1 MNHEY, CDR2 SMNVEV (reference sequence). V lost 5 bases and J 2 bases, leaving 16 bases between the germline ends. This CDR3 region has 16 residues. The CDR3 region is CASSKPTGGPYNEQFF. The CDR3 DNA sequence: TGTGCCAGCAGTAAACCCACTGGGGGACCCTACAATGAGCAGTTCTTC.

The chain uses TRBV29-1 and TRBJ2-7, with 10 bases lining up with TRBD2. Germline assignment: CDR1 SQVTM and CDR2 ANQGSEA. V gave up 7 bases and J gave up 2 bases; unmatched junction bases: 8. CDR3 length: 14 amino acids. This CDR3 reads CSGTGTSDPYEQYF. In DNA form, the CDR3 reads TGCAGCGGTACCGGGACTAGCGACCCCTACGAGCAGTACTTC.

This clonotype was seen only a few times. This sequence joins TRBV5-1 and TRBJ2-3, with D perhaps being TRBD1 or TRBD2 (5 bases each). V lost 1 base and J 4 bases, leaving 10 bases between the germline ends. Germline CDR1 is SGHRS and CDR2 is YFSETQ. The CDR3 extends over 14 amino acids. CDR3 sequence (DNA): TGCGCCAGCAGCTTGTCAGGGACCCCAGATACGCAGTATTTT. It yields the protein CASSLSGTPDTQYF. Full variable domain (rest looked up from reference TRBV5-1 and TRBJ2-3): KAGVTQTPRYLIKTRGQQVTLSCSPISGHRSVSWYQQTPGQGLQFLFEYFSETQRNKGNFPGRFSGRQFSNSRSEMNVSTLELGDSALYLCASSLSGTPDTQYFGPGTRLTVL.

In this sample, this clonotype turned up many times. J is TRBJ2-1 and V is TRBV28, with 14 bases fitting TRBD2. CDR3 size: 15 residues. J was trimmed by 12 bases and V by 4 bases; bases with no gene match: 8. Looked up from germline, CDR1 is MDHEN and CDR2 is SYDVKM. The CDR3 region is CASSSSRLAGGGQFF. The CDR3 DNA reads TGTGCCAGCAGTTCCTCAAGACTAGCGGGAGGGGGGCAGTTCTTC.

This clonotype was seen a handful of times. The chain recombines TRBV20-1 with TRBJ2-3; 15 nucleotides agree with TRBD2. Losses at the gene ends were 5 bases for V and 5 bases for J; bases not matched to a gene: 5. The CDR3 covers 15 residues. Germline-derived CDR1 and CDR2 are DFQATT and SNEGSKA (reference sequence). The CDR3 sequence is CSARTSGRVGDTQYF. CDR3 bases: TGCAGTGCTCGGACTAGCGGGAGGGTCGGAGATACGCAGTATTTT.

This clonotype showed up many times. The V and J genes are TRBV20-1 and TRBJ2-3; 7 nucleotides align to TRBD2. Germline V gene sequence: CDR1 DFQATT, CDR2 SNEGSKA (reference sequence). This CDR3 spans 12 amino acids. V shed 5 bases, J shed 5 bases, and the junction held 4 bases outside the gene matches. In DNA form, the CDR3 reads TGCAGTGCTCCCGGGACTATAGATACGCAGTATTTT. Translation gives CSAPGTIDTQYF.

This clonotype was recorded only once. The rearrangement joins TRBV5-1 to TRBJ2-1, with 10 bases that match TRBD2. CDR1 SGHRS and CDR2 YFSETQ come from the germline V gene. The CDR3 length is 14 residues. With 4 bases clipped from V and 6 bases from J, the junction kept 4 bases outside the gene matches. CDR3 protein: CASSLAGELNEQFF. In DNA form, the CDR3 reads TGCGCCAGCAGCCTAGCGGGGGAACTCAATGAGCAGTTCTTC.